Below, one T cell receptor beta chain is given with its context. Clones were read by immunoSEQ multiplex PCR, and TCRdb kept only the in-frame ones, dropping some. The repertoire consists of around 30,000 clones, with roughly 91% occurring once and the leading ten covering roughly 0.4%. The junction had 13 bases not matched to a gene; V was cut back by 6 bases and J by 4 bases. CDR3 size: 16 residues. Germline assignment: CDR1 MNHNY and CDR2 SVGAGI (reference sequence). The data originate from a study of T cell changes during pregnancy in multiple sclerosis. The source of this sequence is a female donor with multiple sclerosis, enrolled in a pregnancy study. The sample in question was CD4+ T cells from peripheral blood mononuclear cells, obtained after pregnancy. The genes are TRBV6-6 and TRBJ1-2, with 8 bases identical to TRBD1. The DNA for the CDR3 is TGTGCCAGCAGCAAAGGACAGGGCCCCACCTCCTATGGCTACACCTTC. This encodes CASSKGQGPTSYGYTF.